This T cell receptor beta chain was found in a study of T cell responses to AZD1222 COVID-19 vaccine. Repertoires were generated with immunoSEQ multiplex PCR, while TCRdb's copy carries only in-frame clones and drops some. The table lists 95,000 to 150,000 clones, 92% of them singletons. Comment on this clone: Its target is unknown.

Between the trimmed V and J ends, which lost 7 bases and 6 bases, there was a span of 25 bases. This CDR3 is built from 16 residues. The V gene's germline CDR1 is MNHEY and CDR2 SMNVEV (reference sequence). Study results and caveats: Breadth and depth of Spike-specific TCRs rose after two AZD1222 doses. In all cases, repertoires were sampled only after the peak T cell response. White British people made up most donors, females outnumbered males, and clonal diversity was possibly underestimated.

The sample in question was peripheral blood, obtained on day 0 of AZD1222 vaccination. The sequence derives from an adult in good health. The chain is built from TRBV27 and TRBJ2-7; possibly TRBD2 for D (7 bases). CDR3 in amino acids: CASTLLGGGQISEQYF. In DNA form, the CDR3 reads TGTGCCAGCACCCTCTTGGGAGGGGGGCAAATATCCGAGCAGTACTTC.